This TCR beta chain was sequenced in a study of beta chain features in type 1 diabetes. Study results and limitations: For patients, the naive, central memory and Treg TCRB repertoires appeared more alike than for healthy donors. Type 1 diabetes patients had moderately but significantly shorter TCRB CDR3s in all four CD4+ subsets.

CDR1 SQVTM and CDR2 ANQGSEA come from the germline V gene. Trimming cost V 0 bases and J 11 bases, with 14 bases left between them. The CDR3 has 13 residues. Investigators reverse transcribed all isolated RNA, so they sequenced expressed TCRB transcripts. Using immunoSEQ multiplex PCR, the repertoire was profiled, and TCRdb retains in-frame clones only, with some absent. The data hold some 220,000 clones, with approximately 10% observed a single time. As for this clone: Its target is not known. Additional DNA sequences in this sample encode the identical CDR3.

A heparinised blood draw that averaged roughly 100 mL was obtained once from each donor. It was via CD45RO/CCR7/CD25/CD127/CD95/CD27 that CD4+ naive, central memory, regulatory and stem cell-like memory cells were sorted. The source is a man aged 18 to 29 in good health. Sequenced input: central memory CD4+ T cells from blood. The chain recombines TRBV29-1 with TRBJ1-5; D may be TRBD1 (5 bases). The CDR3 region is CSVEDRQGATQHF. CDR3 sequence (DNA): TGCAGCGTTGAAGATCGTCAGGGCGCGACCCAGCATTTT.